The rows below give T cell receptor beta chains drawn from one sample of a study of cytomegalovirus exposure and HLA in healthy donors. The method was immunoSEQ multiplex PCR; TCRdb's version includes in-frame clones alone and lacks a portion of them. The repertoire holds under 250,000 clones, with roughly 85% as singletons. The source material was PBMCs. The receptors stem from a woman aged 45-65 years in good health and CMV-seronegative. Each CDR3 is given with its conserved first and last residue. The D gene is left open where the match is weak. Some rows mark clone size as missing; the rest say once, few, many or name a class of expanded clone.

J: TRBJ2-7; D: NA; V: TRBV11-1; size: NA; CDR3: CASSLVGAEQYF; DNA: TGTGCCAGCAGTCTGGTGGGGGCCGAGCAGTACTTC
J: TRBJ2-3; D: TRBD1; V: TRBV11-3; size: NA; CDR3: CASSLRQGGTDTQYF; DNA: TGTGCCAGCAGCTTAAGACAGGGTGGGACAGATACGCAGTATTTT
J: TRBJ2-3; D: NA; V: TRBV5-1; size: NA; CDR3: CASSPASGDTQYF; DNA: TGCGCCAGCAGCCCAGCCTCAGGAGATACGCAGTATTTT
J: TRBJ2-3; D: NA; V: TRBV5-4; size: NA; CDR3: CASRSPSSDTQYF; DNA: TGTGCCAGCAGGAGTCCTAGCTCCGATACGCAGTATTTT
J: TRBJ2-3; D: TRBD2; V: TRBV7-9; size: NA; CDR3: CASSPPGLASGDTQYF; DNA: TGTGCCAGCAGTCCGCCGGGACTAGCGTCGGGAGATACGCAGTATTTT
J: TRBJ2-7; D: TRBD1; V: TRBV10-1; size: NA; CDR3: CASSDGTGGTYEQYF; DNA: TGCGCCAGCAGTGACGGGACAGGGGGCACCTACGAGCAGTACTTC
J: TRBJ2-1; D: TRBD2; V: TRBV12-5; size: NA; CDR3: CASGRFELAGGYNEQFF; DNA: TGTGCTAGTGGCCGATTTGAACTAGCGGGAGGGTACAATGAGCAGTTCTTC
J: TRBJ1-6; D: NA; V: TRBV30; size: NA; CDR3: CAWSVGGNNSPLHF; DNA: TGTGCCTGGAGTGTTGGGGGGAATAATTCACCCCTCCACTTT
J: TRBJ2-1; D: NA; V: TRBV7-8; size: NA; CDR3: CASSLTAGRYEQFF; DNA: TGTGCCAGCAGCTTAACAGCGGGTAGGTATGAGCAGTTCTTC
J: TRBJ2-5; D: NA; V: TRBV10-3; size: NA; CDR3: CAIRQGKETQYF; DNA: TGTGCCATCAGGCAGGGTAAAGAGACCCAGTACTTC
J: TRBJ2-1; D: TRBD2; V: TRBV11-2; size: once; CDR3: CASSPRTQRGSHNEQFF; DNA: TGTGCCAGCAGCCCCCGGACACAGCGGGGGAGTCACAATGAGCAGTTCTTC
J: TRBJ2-3; D: TRBD1; V: TRBV19; size: NA; CDR3: CASLDRGYSTDTQYF; DNA: TGTGCCAGCCTAGACAGGGGGTATAGCACAGATACGCAGTATTTT
J: TRBJ2-7; D: NA; V: TRBV13; size: NA; CDR3: CASSFRGDEQYF; DNA: TGTGCCAGCAGCTTCAGGGGGGACGAGCAGTACTTC
J: TRBJ2-1; D: NA; V: TRBV5-1; size: NA; CDR3: CASSLDKSQFF; DNA: TGCGCCAGCAGCTTGGATAAAAGCCAGTTCTTC
J: TRBJ2-7; D: TRBD2; V: TRBV7-3; size: NA; CDR3: CASGGEIVGPYEQYF; DNA: TGTGCCTCCGGGGGGGAGATTGTCGGGCCTTACGAGCAGTACTTC
J: TRBJ1-1; D: NA; V: TRBV11-1; size: NA; CDR3: CASRAGGPISEAFF; DNA: TGTGCCAGCAGGGCCGGGGGGCCCATATCCGAAGCTTTCTTT
J: TRBJ1-5; D: TRBD1; V: TRBV7-2; size: NA; CDR3: CASSPTGGNQPQHF; DNA: TGTGCCAGCAGCCCGACAGGGGGCAATCAGCCCCAGCATTTT
J: TRBJ2-6; D: NA; V: TRBV21-1; size: NA; CDR3: CASSKGQTNSGANVLTF; DNA: TGTGCCAGCAGCAAGGGACAGACAAACTCTGGGGCCAACGTCCTGACTTTC
J: TRBJ1-3; D: NA; V: TRBV29-1; size: NA; CDR3: CSVVGQRNTIYF; DNA: TGCAGCGTTGTCGGACAGCGAAACACCATATATTTT
J: TRBJ2-7; D: TRBD1; V: TRBV9; size: NA; CDR3: CASSGGTGTGRWGRTYEQYF; DNA: TGTGCCAGCAGCGGAGGGACGGGGACAGGGAGATGGGGAAGGACCTACGAGCAGTACTTC
J: TRBJ1-5; D: TRBD1; V: TRBV27; size: NA; CDR3: CASSNRGGSNQPQHF; DNA: TGTGCCAGCAGTAACAGGGGTGGGAGCAATCAGCCCCAGCATTTT
J: TRBJ2-6; D: NA; V: TRBV11-3; size: NA; CDR3: CASSDSSSGANVLTF; DNA: TGTGCCAGCAGCGACAGTAGCTCTGGGGCCAACGTCCTGACTTTC
J: TRBJ1-4; D: NA; V: TRBV27; size: NA; CDR3: CASSLRGFEKLFF; DNA: TGTGCCAGCAGTTTAAGGGGCTTCGAAAAACTGTTTTTT
J: TRBJ1-5; D: TRBD1; V: TRBV28; size: few; CDR3: CASSWDRGNQPQHF; DNA: TGTGCCAGCAGTTGGGACAGGGGAAACCAGCCCCAGCATTTT
J: TRBJ1-3; D: TRBD1; V: TRBV6-5; size: NA; CDR3: CASSYGDRAGNTIYF; DNA: TGTGCCAGCAGTTACGGGGACAGGGCTGGAAACACCATATATTTT
J: TRBJ1-5; D: NA; V: TRBV7-2; size: NA; CDR3: CASSSGVFGNQPQHF; DNA: TGTGCCAGCAGCTCAGGGGTTTTCGGCAATCAGCCCCAGCATTTT
J: TRBJ2-5; D: NA; V: TRBV7-9; size: NA; CDR3: CASSLSSVEGGRKRETQYF; DNA: TGTGCCAGCAGCTTAAGTTCTGTGGAAGGAGGGAGAAAGCGAGAGACCCAGTACTTC
J: TRBJ2-5; D: TRBD2; V: TRBV2; size: NA; CDR3: CASRGGSIEAQYF; DNA: TGTGCCAGCAGGGGCGGGAGTATAGAGGCCCAGTACTTC
J: TRBJ2-7; D: TRBD2; V: TRBV7-2; size: NA; CDR3: CASSFSGRAFGEQYF; DNA: TGTGCCAGCAGCTTTAGCGGGAGGGCCTTCGGGGAGCAGTACTTT
J: TRBJ1-4; D: TRBD1; V: TRBV7-8; size: few; CDR3: CASSPRDRGEKLFF; DNA: TGTGCCAGCAGCCCCCGGGACAGGGGTGAAAAACTGTTTTTT
J: TRBJ1-6; D: TRBD1; V: TRBV5-4; size: NA; CDR3: CASRTGGRSDSPLHF; DNA: TGTGCCAGCAGGACAGGGGGCAGGAGTGATTCACCCCTCCACTTT
J: TRBJ2-3; D: NA; V: TRBV27; size: NA; CDR3: CASRAQDDTQYF; DNA: TGTGCCAGCAGGGCACAGGACGATACGCAGTATTTT
J: TRBJ1-1; D: NA; V: TRBV25-1; size: NA; CDR3: CASSEYREFTEAFF; DNA: TGTGCCAGCAGTGAATATCGAGAGTTCACTGAAGCTTTCTTT
J: TRBJ2-1; D: NA; V: TRBV6-6; size: NA; CDR3: CASSYGGTGTHNEQFF; DNA: TGTGCCAGCAGTTACGGGGGGACCGGGACCCACAATGAGCAGTTCTTC
J: TRBJ2-3; D: NA; V: TRBV7-3; size: NA; CDR3: CASSLMGLVTDTQYF; DNA: TGTGCCAGCAGCTTAATGGGGCTAGTCACAGATACGCAGTATTTT